This T cell receptor beta chain was retrieved from a study of T cell repertoires in cytomegalovirus infection. Study-level background: Indicated by public TCR beta signatures were CMV infection and matching HLA type. General study results and limits: Dominant in the ex vivo response were TCR beta clonotypes restricted by HLA-C and specific for CMV.

TCRdb re-analysed the reads in MiXCR, keeping a single row per CDR3 protein. The sample records some 300,000 distinct CDR3 sequences, around 9.1% being singletons. This clonotype was observed at least ten times. Its antigen is still unknown. The sequenced material came from PBMCs. The receptor was isolated from a human donor in good health (CMV status not recorded). Some clones in this sample may be carry-over from other donors' samples.

CDR3 residues: CASSLSPQGELFF. The CDR3, as DNA: TGTGCCAGCAGCTTAAGTCCCCAAGGGGAGCTGTTTTTT. The chain employs TRBV7-8 and TRBJ2-2; no clear D gene. CDR3 size: 13 residues. V was clipped by 2 bases and J by 8 bases, with 9 bases between them. Germline V gene lookup returns CDR1 SGHVS and CDR2 FQNEAQ.